The entry that follows covers one T cell receptor beta chain sequence. Its antigen is not identified. Produced via immunoSEQ multiplex PCR; TCRdb's table is partial and in-frame only. Here the sample spans approximately 150,000 clones, more than 85% being singletons. This sample is drawn from a study of T cell responses to AZD1222 COVID-19 vaccine. Study-level points and caveats: Females made up more of the donors, who were largely white British, and clonal diversity may have come out too low. Regions 160-218 and 743-854 held dominance among vaccine-associated CD4 TCRs, which spanned spike. Seropositive status at baseline applied to only six AZD1222 recipients.

V lost 3 bases, J lost 4 bases, and 18 bases lay in between. The CDR3 is made up of 16 amino acids. CDR1 is MDHEN and CDR2 is SYDVKM in the germline V gene. The TCR sequence derives from an adult in good health. The chain recombines TRBV28 with TRBJ1-2; D is unclear. Specimen: peripheral blood, collected on day 0 of AZD1222 vaccination. The CDR3 reads CASSFGWNDNGYGYTF. CDR3 nucleotides: TGTGCCAGCAGTTTTGGGTGGAATGACAATGGCTATGGCTACACCTTC.